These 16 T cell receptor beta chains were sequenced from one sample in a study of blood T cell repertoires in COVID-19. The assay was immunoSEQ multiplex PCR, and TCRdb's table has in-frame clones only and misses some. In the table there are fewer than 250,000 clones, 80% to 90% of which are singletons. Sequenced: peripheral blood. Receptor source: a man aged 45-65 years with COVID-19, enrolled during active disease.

In DNA form, the CDR3 reads TGTGCCAGCAGCCAGGGCACCTTGAGCTCTGGAAACACCATATATTTT. Residues: CASSQGTLSSGNTIYF. The V call is TRBV3-1 (or the pseudogene TRBV3-2), the J call TRBJ1-3, with D unclear. Per the germline V gene, CDR1 is LGHDT and CDR2 is YNNKEL (reference sequence). Trimming took off 3 bases at V and 0 bases at J, with 12 bases between the two ends. There are 16 residues in the CDR3.

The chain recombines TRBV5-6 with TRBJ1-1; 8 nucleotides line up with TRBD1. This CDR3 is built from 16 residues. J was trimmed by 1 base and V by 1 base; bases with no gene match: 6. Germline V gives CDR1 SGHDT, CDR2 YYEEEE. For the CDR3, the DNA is TGTGCCAGCAGCTTGTTTTCCGGACAGGGGAACACTGAAGCTTTCTTT. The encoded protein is CASSLFSGQGNTEAFF.

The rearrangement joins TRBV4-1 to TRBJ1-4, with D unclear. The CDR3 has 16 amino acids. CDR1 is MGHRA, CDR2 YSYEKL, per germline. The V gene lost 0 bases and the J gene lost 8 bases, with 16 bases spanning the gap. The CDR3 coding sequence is TGCGCCAGCAGCCAAGATGAACAGAGATTTGGAGAAAAACTGTTTTTT. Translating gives CASSQDEQRFGEKLFF.

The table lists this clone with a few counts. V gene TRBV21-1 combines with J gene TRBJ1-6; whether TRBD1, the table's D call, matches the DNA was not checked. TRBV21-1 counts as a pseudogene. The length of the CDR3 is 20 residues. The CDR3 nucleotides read TGTGCCAGCAGCAAAGATAGGTCGGGACAGGCCTTTCATGGGAGTTCACCCCTCCACTTT. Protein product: CASSKDRSGQAFHGSSPLHF.

CDR3 DNA: TGCGCCAGCAGCCAAGTATGGACGGGGGGGCCCGTAGCTCAGTACTTC. Encoded protein: CASSQVWTGGPVAQYF. The chain couples TRBV4-1 to TRBJ2-7; 8 bases are shared with TRBD2. Germline CDR1 MGHRA, CDR2 YSYEKL. CDR3 size: 16 residues. V lost 1 base, J lost 10 bases, and 15 bases stayed unmatched.

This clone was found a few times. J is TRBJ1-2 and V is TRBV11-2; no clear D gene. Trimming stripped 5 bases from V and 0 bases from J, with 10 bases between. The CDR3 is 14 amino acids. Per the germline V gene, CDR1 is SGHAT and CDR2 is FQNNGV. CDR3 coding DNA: TGTGCCAGCAGCCACTCCGCGCCTAACTATGGCTACACCTTC. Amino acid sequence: CASSHSAPNYGYTF.

The CDR3 region has the DNA TGTGCCAGCAGCTTAGAGGCCGGGGTGGAGGAAAAACTGTTTTTT. It encodes CASSLEAGVEEKLFF. The genes are TRBV7-9 and TRBJ1-4; D uncertain. The CDR3 sequence is 15 residues long. Germline lookup yields CDR1 SEHNR and CDR2 FQNEAQ (reference sequence). V was pared by 1 base and J by 8 bases, with 14 bases between.

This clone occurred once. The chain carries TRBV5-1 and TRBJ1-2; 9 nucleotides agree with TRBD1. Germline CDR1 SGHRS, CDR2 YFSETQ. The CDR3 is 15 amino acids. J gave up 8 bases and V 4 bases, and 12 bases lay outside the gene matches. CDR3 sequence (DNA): TGCGCCAGCAGCAGCGGGACAGGGTCCACCAAGGGCTACACCTTC. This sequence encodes CASSSGTGSTKGYTF.

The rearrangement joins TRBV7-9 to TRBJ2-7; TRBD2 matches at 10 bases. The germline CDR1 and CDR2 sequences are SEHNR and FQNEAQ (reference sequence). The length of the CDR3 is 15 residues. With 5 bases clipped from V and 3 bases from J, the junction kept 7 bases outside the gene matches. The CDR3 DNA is TGTGCCAGCAGCCCATCTAGCGGGGGACTCTACGAGCAGTACTTC. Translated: CASSPSSGGLYEQYF.

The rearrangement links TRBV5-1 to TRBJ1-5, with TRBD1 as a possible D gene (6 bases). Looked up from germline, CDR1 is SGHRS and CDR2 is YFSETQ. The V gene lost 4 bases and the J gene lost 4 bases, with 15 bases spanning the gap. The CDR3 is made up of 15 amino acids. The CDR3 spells CASSPSTGENQPQHF. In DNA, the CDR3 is TGCGCCAGCAGCCCGTCGACAGGAGAGAATCAGCCCCAGCATTTT.

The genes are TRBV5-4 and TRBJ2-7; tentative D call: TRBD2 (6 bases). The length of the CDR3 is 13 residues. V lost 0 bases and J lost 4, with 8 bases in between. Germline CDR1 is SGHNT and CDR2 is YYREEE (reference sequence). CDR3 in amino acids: CASSLGLEYEQYF. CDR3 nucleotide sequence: TGTGCCAGCAGCTTGGGACTAGAGTACGAGCAGTACTTC.

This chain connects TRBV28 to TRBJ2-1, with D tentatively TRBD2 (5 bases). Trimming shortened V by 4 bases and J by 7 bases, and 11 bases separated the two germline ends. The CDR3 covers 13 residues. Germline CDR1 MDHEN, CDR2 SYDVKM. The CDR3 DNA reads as TGTGCCAGCAGTTCCACAGTAGCGAATGAGCAGTTCTTC. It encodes CASSSTVANEQFF.

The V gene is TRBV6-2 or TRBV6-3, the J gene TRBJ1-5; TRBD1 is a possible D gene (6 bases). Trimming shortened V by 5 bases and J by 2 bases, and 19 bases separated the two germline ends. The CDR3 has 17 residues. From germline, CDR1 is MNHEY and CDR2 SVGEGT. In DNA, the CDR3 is TGTGCCAGCAGTCCCCGGGGGCAGGGGAGGGGCAATCAGCCCCAGCATTTT. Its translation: CASSPRGQGRGNQPQHF.

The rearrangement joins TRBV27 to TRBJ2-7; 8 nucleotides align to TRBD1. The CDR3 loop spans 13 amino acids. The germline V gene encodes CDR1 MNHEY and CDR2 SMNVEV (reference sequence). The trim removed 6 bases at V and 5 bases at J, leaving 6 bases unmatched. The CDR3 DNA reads TGTGCCAGCAGCGGACAGGGCGCCAACGAGCAGTACTTC. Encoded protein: CASSGQGANEQYF.

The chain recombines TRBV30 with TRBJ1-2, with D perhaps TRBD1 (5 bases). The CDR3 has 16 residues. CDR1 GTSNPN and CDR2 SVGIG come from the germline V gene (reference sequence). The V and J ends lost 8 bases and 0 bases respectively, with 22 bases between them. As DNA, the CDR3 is TGTGCCCTGACGGGGGATAAAAGGCCTTCTAACTATGGCTACACCTTC. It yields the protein CALTGDKRPSNYGYTF.

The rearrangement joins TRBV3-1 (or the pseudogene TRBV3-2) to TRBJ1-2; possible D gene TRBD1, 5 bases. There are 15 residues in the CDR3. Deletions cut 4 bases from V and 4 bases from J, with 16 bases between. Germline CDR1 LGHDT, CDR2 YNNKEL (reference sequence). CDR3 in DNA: TGTGCCAGCAGCCCCCGGCGAAGGGGTGGCTATGGCTACACCTTC. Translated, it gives CASSPRRRGGYGYTF.